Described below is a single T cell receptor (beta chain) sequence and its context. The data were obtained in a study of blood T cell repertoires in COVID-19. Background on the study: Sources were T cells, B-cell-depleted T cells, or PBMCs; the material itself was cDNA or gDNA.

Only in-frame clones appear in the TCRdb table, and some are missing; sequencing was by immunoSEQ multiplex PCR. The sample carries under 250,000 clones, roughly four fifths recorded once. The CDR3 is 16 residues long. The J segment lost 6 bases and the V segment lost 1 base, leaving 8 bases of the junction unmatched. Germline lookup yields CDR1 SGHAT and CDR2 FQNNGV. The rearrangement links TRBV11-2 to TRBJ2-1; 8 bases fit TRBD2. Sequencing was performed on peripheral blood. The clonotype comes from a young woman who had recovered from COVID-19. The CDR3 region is CASSLGASGSINEQFF. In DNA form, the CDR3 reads TGTGCCAGCAGCTTAGGGGCTAGCGGGTCCATCAATGAGCAGTTCTTC.